The T cell receptor beta chain described here comes from a study of T cell responses to AZD1222 COVID-19 vaccine. On the study more broadly: Whether given at about 4 or about 12 weeks, second doses were pooled. Study results and caveats: Mostly white British, mostly female donors; authors suggested clonal diversity may be underestimated. The repertoires were collected only after the peak T cell response.

Per the germline V gene, CDR1 is MNHNY and CDR2 is SVGAGI (reference sequence). J gave up 5 bases and V 2 bases, and 6 bases lay outside the gene matches. The CDR3 totals 15 residues. The repertoire was sequenced with immunoSEQ multiplex PCR; TCRdb's copy has only in-frame clones and lacks some. This sample has roughly 150,000 clones; roughly 80% occur once, and the top ten carry 4.1%. A word on this clone: Its antigen is unidentified.

The clonotype comes from an adult in good health. The gene calls are TRBV6-6 and TRBJ2-1, with 7 bases lining up with TRBD1. Specimen: peripheral blood, collected on day 0 of AZD1222 vaccination. CDR3 DNA: TGTGCCAGCAGTTACCTACAACAGGGGAACAATGAGCAGTTCTTC. Translated, it gives CASSYLQQGNNEQFF.